This TCR beta chain was identified during a study of blood T cell repertoires in COVID-19. Everyone who took part was roughly 18 to 90 years old, and they came from 20 to 25 US areas. Which cohort a participant joined came from the clinical history participants gave. Symptom resolution, clearance, or two negative PCRs marked donors in Cohort 3 as recovered. Original handling: It was from reference gene primer amplification that nucleated cell counts were estimated. Measured with immunoSEQ multiplex PCR; TCRdb has only the in-frame clones, and not every one. The DNA was the basis for D and trimming; V, J and clone size are from that table. The sample lists some 250,000 clones, about nine tenths occurring once. In the case of this clone: This sample also contains other DNA sequences that code for the same CDR3.

Source material: PBMCs or T cells enriched from blood (not recorded which). The TCR was taken from a man younger than 30 who had recovered from COVID-19.

The CDR3 DNA reads as TGTGCCAGCAGTCCGACAGGGGACTCTGGAAACACCATATATTTT. Translating gives CASSPTGDSGNTIYF. The chain recombines TRBV6-5 with TRBJ1-3; 8 bases line up with TRBD1. Germline V gene sequence: CDR1 MNHEY, CDR2 SVGAGI. The CDR3 runs 15 residues. V was clipped by 5 bases and J by 0 bases; unmatched bases: 3.